This T cell receptor beta chain derives from a study of blood T cell repertoires in COVID-19. Study-wide context: The cDNA or gDNA used as material had been derived from T cells, B-cell-depleted T cells, or PBMCs.

CDR3 length: 14 amino acids. Germline-derived CDR1 and CDR2 are MNHEY and SVGEGT. The V gene lost 4 bases and the J gene lost 3 bases, with 13 bases spanning the gap. Profiled with immunoSEQ multiplex PCR; TCRdb holds only in-frame clones, not every one. The sample holds around 150,000 clones, under 85% seen once. This clone has a handful of counts. The chain combines TRBV6-2 or TRBV6-3 with TRBJ2-7; tentative D call: TRBD1 (6 bases). The sequence derives from a woman aged 80 or older with acute or convalescent COVID-19. Sample: peripheral blood. The CDR3 is CASSSDRYIYEQYF. The CDR3 DNA follows: TGTGCCAGCAGTTCGGACAGATACATCTACGAGCAGTACTTC.